This T cell receptor (beta chain) is from a study of blood T cell repertoires in COVID-19. Data came from immunoSEQ multiplex PCR; TCRdb stores just in-frame clones and leaves some out. The table shows 130,000 or so clones, with 88% occurring only once. The CDR3 loop spans 12 amino acids. The sequenced material came from peripheral blood. The rearrangement links TRBV21-1 to TRBJ1-1. TRBV21-1 is shown as a pseudogene. This receptor was identified in a man between 50 and 59 years old with acute or convalescent COVID-19. The DNA of the CDR3 is TGTGCCAGCAGCAAATTACTCACTGAAGCTTTCTTT. Translation gives CASSKLLTEAFF.